What follows are 18 T cell receptor beta chains derived from one specimen sequenced in a study of post-analysis software for immune sequencing data. Study-wide results and caveats: When patients were compared with controls, five TRBV segments were more frequent, TRBV5-6, TRBV5-1 and TRBV20-1 among them.

Their antigens remain unidentified. Unique molecular identifiers were built into the TCR beta cDNA libraries. One entry per CDR3 protein, called by TCRdb with MiXCR from the PCR reads. The top ten hold 4.5% to 7.5% of the sample, which has roughly 540,000 distinct CDR3 sequences, about a third seen once. Material: blood. Receptors originate from a girl under 18 with multiple sclerosis.

This clonotype was observed a handful of times. The chain joins TRBV19 to TRBJ2-1; D is uncertain. CDR1 is LNHDA and CDR2 is SQIVND in the germline V gene (reference sequence). V lost 3 bases to trimming and J lost 3 bases, with 6 bases between them. The CDR3 is 13 amino acids. The CDR3, as DNA: TGTGCCAGTAGTATTGACATCTACAATGAGCAGTTCTTC. Its protein is CASSIDIYNEQFF. Based on the CDR3 plus reference TRBV19 and TRBJ2-1, the full variable domain is DGGITQSPKYLFRKEGQNVTLSCEQNLNHDAMYWYRQDPGQGLRLIYYSQIVNDFQKGDIAEGYSVSREKKESFPLTVTSAQKNPTAFYLCASSIDIYNEQFFGPGTRLTVL.

J is TRBJ2-5 and V is TRBV6-1, with D tentatively TRBD2 (6 bases). Judging by the DNA end, TRBJ2-7 fits better; the J call may be wrong. From germline, CDR1 is MNHNS and CDR2 SASEGT. The CDR3 covers 17 residues. As DNA, the CDR3 is TGTGCCAGCAGGACCGCCTGGGCCGCGACTAGTCCCAACGAGCAGTACTTC. Protein sequence: CASRTAWAATSPNEQYF.

The chain joins TRBV12-3 or TRBV12-4 to TRBJ1-2; no clear D. This CDR3 is 17 amino acids long. With 6 bases removed from V and 5 bases from J, the gap between germline ends came to 25 bases. The CDR3 loop is CASRYPGDSRMRYGYTF. The CDR3, as DNA: TGTGCCAGCAGATATCCGGGAGACTCCCGTATGAGATATGGCTACACCTTC.

The gene calls are TRBV20-1 and TRBJ2-3; TRBD2 matches 10 bases. Germline values: CDR1 DFQATT, CDR2 SNEGSKA (reference sequence). After removal of 6 bases from V and 5 bases from J, the junction contained 5 bases not matched to a gene. The CDR3 is 13 residues long. The CDR3 region is CSAPRLAGDTQYF. The CDR3, as DNA: TGCAGTGCCCCCAGACTAGCGGGAGATACGCAGTATTTT.

This clonotype was seen at least ten times. The chain employs TRBV5-1 and TRBJ2-3; 7 nucleotides line up with TRBD2. Per germline, CDR1 SGHRS and CDR2 YFSETQ. V shed 2 bases and J 4 bases; nucleotides not matched to a gene: 10. The CDR3 runs to 16 residues. The CDR3: CASSLHRTGGADTQYF. Written as DNA, the CDR3 is TGCGCCAGCAGCTTACACCGGACGGGGGGAGCAGATACGCAGTATTTT.

This chain's CDR3 is CAISPQGSNQPQHF. The CDR3 DNA is TGTGCCATCAGCCCACAGGGGAGCAATCAGCCCCAGCATTTT. V and J are TRBV10-3 and TRBJ1-5; 7 nucleotides agree with TRBD1. The CDR3 has 14 amino acids. Unmatched junction bases numbered 3, after V lost 6 bases and J lost 1 base. Germline V gene data show CDR1 as ENHRY and CDR2 as SYGVKD.

Note on this clonotype: This may come from a read error, since a much larger clone is one base off. The chain carries TRBV6-5 and TRBJ2-4; 7 bases match TRBD1. The DNA end lines up better with TRBJ2-7; the J call may be wrong. CDR1 and CDR2 (germline): MNHEY, SVGAGI. This CDR3 contains 15 residues. CDR3 loop: CASISDSTGCGEQYF. The CDR3 DNA is TGTGCCAGCATTTCGGACTCGACAGGGTGCGGCGAGCAGTACTTC.

The rearrangement joins TRBV15 to TRBJ2-3; weak D call: TRBD2 (9 bases). CDR3 length: 18 residues. Trimming took 5 bases from V and 7 from J, leaving 28 bases between them. The germline CDR1 and CDR2 sequences are LNHNV and YYDKDF (reference sequence). The CDR3 spells CATSSRQGAGGPLNTQYF. CDR3 DNA: TGTGCCACCAGCTCCCGTCAGGGGGCGGGAGGGCCCTTAAATACGCAGTATTTT.

The J gene is TRBJ2-1, the V gene TRBV10-3; the match to TRBD2 covers 10 bases. Germline V gives CDR1 ENHRY, CDR2 SYGVKD. Trimming at V came to 4 bases and at J to 9 bases, leaving 6 bases not matched to a gene. The CDR3 runs 14 residues. CDR3 sequence reads: CAISASGGASEQFF. Here the CDR3 DNA reads TGTGCCATCAGTGCCAGCGGGGGGGCATCTGAGCAGTTCTTC.

The chain employs TRBV13 and TRBJ2-7; 11 positions agree with TRBD1. CDR1 and CDR2 (germline): PRHDT, FYEKMQ (reference sequence). The CDR3 is 16 residues long. The J segment lost 6 bases and the V segment lost 0 bases, leaving 7 bases of the junction unmatched. The CDR3 region is CASSLGFRTGGSEQYF. CDR3 DNA: TGTGCCAGCAGCTTAGGCTTCAGGACAGGGGGCAGCGAGCAGTACTTC.

J is TRBJ1-2 and V is TRBV20-1; 7 nucleotides agree with TRBD1. The germline V gene encodes CDR1 DFQATT and CDR2 SNEGSKA (reference sequence). CDR3 length: 15 amino acids. The ends lost 0 bases at V and 7 bases at J; junction bases unmatched: 11. The CDR3 DNA sequence: TGCAGTGCTAGAGATTCAACTAGGGGGCTAGGTGGCTACACCTTC. This encodes CSARDSTRGLGGYTF.

J is TRBJ1-1 and V is TRBV6-1; D is unresolved. The V and J ends lost 8 bases and 0 bases respectively, with 10 bases between them. There are 13 residues in the CDR3. Germline lookup yields CDR1 MNHNS and CDR2 SASEGT. CDR3 bases: TGTGCCAGCGGTGCTCTGTTGAACACTGAAGCTTTCTTT. Amino acids: CASGALLNTEAFF.

The V gene is TRBV6-1, the J gene TRBJ2-5; TRBD2 matches at 13 bases. Germline-derived CDR1 and CDR2 are MNHNS and SASEGT. Trimming at V came to 6 bases and at J to 2 bases, leaving 9 bases not matched to a gene. The CDR3 covers 17 residues. The CDR3 is CASSQAVTSGGQETQYF. CDR3 nucleotides: TGTGCCAGCAGCCAGGCCGTGACTAGCGGGGGGCAAGAGACCCAGTACTTC.

Only a few counts were recorded for this clonotype. The chain uses TRBV12-3 or TRBV12-4 and TRBJ2-1; D uncertain. This CDR3 comprises 14 residues. Trimming shortened V by 5 bases and J by 7 bases, and 15 bases separated the two germline ends. The CDR3 loop reads CASSQKSVGNEQFF. The CDR3 nucleotides are TGTGCCAGCAGTCAAAAATCAGTAGGGAATGAGCAGTTCTTC.

This clonotype has a handful of counts. This chain uses TRBV19 with TRBJ1-1; D possibly corresponds to TRBD1 (5 bases). The CDR3 loop spans 15 amino acids. V was shortened by 8 bases and J by 0 bases, with 16 bases between the two germline ends. Per the germline V gene, CDR1 is LNHDA and CDR2 is SQIVND (reference sequence). Here the CDR3 DNA reads TGTGCCAGTCTCCCGGGACTCCAGATGAACACTGAAGCTTTCTTT. Translated, it gives CASLPGLQMNTEAFF.

In its sample, this clonotype was seen a few times. The chain carries TRBV18 and TRBJ2-7, with D perhaps matching TRBD2 (6 bases). The CDR3 totals 16 residues. Germline-derived CDR1 and CDR2 are KGHSH and LQKENI. The V gene lost 3 bases and the J gene lost 7 bases, with 22 bases spanning the gap. The CDR3: CASSPFGGDIPREQYF. The CDR3 DNA follows: TGTGCCAGCTCACCGTTCGGAGGGGATATCCCACGGGAGCAGTACTTC.

In DNA, the CDR3 is TGTGCCAGCAGTTTTCCGCAGGGAATCGACGAGACCCAGTACTTC. Its translation: CASSFPQGIDETQYF. The gene calls are TRBV28 and TRBJ2-5, with D possibly TRBD1 on 5 matching bases. Germline V CDR1 and CDR2: MDHEN, SYDVKM. Trimming cost V 3 bases and J 5 bases, with 16 bases left between them. The CDR3 runs to 15 residues.

This chain uses TRBV29-1 with TRBJ2-1; 7 bases fit TRBD2. V shed 4 bases and J 0 bases; nucleotides not matched to a gene: 9. Looked up from germline, CDR1 is SQVTM and CDR2 is ANQGSEA. The CDR3 totals 16 residues. In nucleotides, the CDR3 is TGCAGCGTTGGAACTGCGGCTAGCGGCTCCTACAATGAGCAGTTCTTC. Its protein product is CSVGTAASGSYNEQFF.